This T cell receptor (beta chain) comes out of a study of T cells in Graves' hyperthyroidism and ophthalmopathy. This clonotype was detected many times. The antigen is not known. J lost 4 bases, V lost 5 bases, and 10 bases had no gene match. The CDR3 consists of 16 residues. Germline assignment: CDR1 SEHNR and CDR2 FQNEAQ (reference sequence). General study findings and limits: Appearing also in blood were most of the thyroid clonotypes expanded above 0.001.

Amplification of TCR beta CDR3 regions used RNA as the template. Carried out on the TCR CDR3, a first-round RT-PCR used the HTBI primer set. TCRdb fed the multiplex PCR reads into MiXCR, producing one record per CDR3 protein. The data show hundreds of thousands of distinct CDR3 sequences, approximately 15% seen once. This clonotype was obtained from a woman in her twenties or thirties with Graves' hyperthyroidism that later progressed to Graves' ophthalmopathy. The sample was blood. This chain links TRBV7-9 with TRBJ2-2, with TRBD2 matching 7 bases. This chain's CDR3 is CASSPPGTMSTGELFF. CDR3 coding DNA: TGTGCCAGCAGCCCGCCCGGGACTATGTCCACCGGGGAGCTGTTTTTT.